Listed here are 9 T cell receptor beta chains from one sample, sequenced in a study of T cell clonality in common variable immunodeficiency (dated by TCRdb to between 2015 and 2016). The library was generated by the immunoSEQ multiplex PCR assay. Held by TCRdb, this immuneACCESS table contains in-frame sequences only and omits some clones. Under half of the omission traces to an unresolved V gene where checked; the cause of the rest is unknown. In this sample the table shows tens of thousands of clones, and no singletons are among them. Of the sample, 2.8% falls within the top ten clones. Sample: peripheral blood mononuclear cells. These receptors came from a person aged 18 to 69 in good health.

This clone was detected a few times. Read data end 3 residues before the CDR3 end; the end is taken from the germline J gene. V gene TRBV5-1 combines with J gene TRBJ1-2; maybe TRBD1 (6 bases). The length of the CDR3 is 17 residues. CDR1 SGHRS and CDR2 YFSETQ come from the germline V gene. The part of the CDR3 DNA that was read is TGCGCCAGCAGCTTGGCTCAACTAGCGGGAGGGGGTGAGACC. It translates to CASSLAQLAGGGET. The entire CDR3 protein is CASSLAQLAGGGETYTF.

This clone occurred many times. The missing CDR3 end, 3 residues past where the read stops, is filled in from the germline J gene. The V and J genes are TRBV19 and TRBJ2-3; 12 bases line up with TRBD2. V trimming: 0 bases; J trimming: 0 bases; junction bases outside the gene matches: 7. CDR1 is LNHDA and CDR2 is SQIVND in the germline V gene (reference sequence). The CDR3 runs to 19 residues. This CDR3 reads CASSIEGLAGSSSTDTQYF. Partial CDR3 DNA: TGTGCCAGTAGTATAGAGGGACTAGCGGGCTCGTCTAGCACAGATACG.

This clone was detected many times. The read is 3 residues too short to cover the CDR3 end, so that end is filled in from the germline J gene. The chain carries TRBV16 and TRBJ1-5, with D possibly matching TRBD1 (6 bases). This CDR3 is 14 amino acids long. V gave up 1 base and J gave up 2 bases, with 6 bases separating them. Germline loops: CDR1 KGHSY, CDR2 FQNENV. This chain's CDR3 is CASSQYRGNQPQHF. Partial CDR3 DNA: TGTGCCAGCAGCCAATACAGGGGCAATCAGCCC.

Only a few counts were recorded for this clone. The read ends 3 residues early relative to the CDR3; the germline J gene fills the gap. V and J are TRBV18 and TRBJ2-3, with 8 positions matching TRBD2. Per the germline V gene, CDR1 is KGHSH and CDR2 is LQKENI. After removal of 5 bases from V and 6 bases from J, the junction contained 13 bases not matched to a gene. The CDR3 is 16 residues long. The sequenced CDR3 bases are TGTGCCAGCTCAGCGATTTCGGGGGGGCAGGCCGATACG. Protein: CASSAISGGQADT. In full, the CDR3 is CASSAISGGQADTQYF.

This clone showed up many times. The read finishes 3 residues shy of the CDR3 end, and the germline J gene is used to complete it. The rearrangement uses TRBV20-1 and TRBJ2-5; D not resolved. Trimming took 3 bases from V and 7 from J, leaving 18 bases between them. Germline CDR1 is DFQATT and CDR2 is SNEGSKA (reference sequence). This CDR3 has 14 amino acids. The chain's CDR3 is CSASNLNPSGTQYF. Partial CDR3 DNA: TGCAGTGCTAGTAATCTGAATCCATCCGGGACC.

This clone has ten or more counts. From the germline J gene comes the end of the CDR3, since the read stops 3 residues before it. The chain uses TRBV20-1 and TRBJ1-1, with D unclear. Germline CDR1 DFQATT, CDR2 SNEGSKA (reference sequence). This CDR3 comprises 12 residues. V lost 5 bases to trimming and J lost 5 bases, with 12 bases between them. CDR3 residues: CSAARGGTEAFF. The CDR3 DNA, read in part, is TGCAGTGCTGCCCGGGGTGGGACTGAA.

This clone was counted many times. CDR3 DNA (partial): TGCGCCAGCAGGACTAGCGGGAGGTATACTAGCACAGATACG. Translation gives CASRTSGRYTSTDT. The whole CDR3 protein is CASRTSGRYTSTDTQYF. V usage is TRBV23-1 and J usage is TRBJ2-3, with 13 bases fitting TRBD2. The read gets to within 3 residues of the CDR3 end, and the germline J gene fills in the rest. TRBV23-1 is assigned to the ORF class and has an uncertain function. The CDR3 is 17 amino acids. The V and J ends lost 6 bases and 0 bases, in that order; junction bases with no gene match: 6.

There are many counts of this clone. The read terminates 3 residues ahead of where the CDR3 ends, so the germline J gene completes it. The J gene is TRBJ2-5, the V gene TRBV19; D not certain. From germline, CDR1 is LNHDA and CDR2 SQIVND (reference sequence). This CDR3 is built from 14 residues. V was trimmed by 2 bases and J by 2 bases, leaving 9 bases between them. CDR3 DNA (partial): TGTGCCAGTAGTATAAGGCACCCACAAGAGACC. It codes for CASSIRHPQET. Given in full, the CDR3 is CASSIRHPQETQYF.

This clone showed up many times. Sequencing ends 3 residues short of the CDR3 end; the germline J gene provides the rest. The genes are TRBV4-1 and TRBJ2-7; D is unresolved. The CDR3 sequence is 15 residues long. V was trimmed by 0 bases and J by 0 bases, leaving 9 bases between them. Germline V gives CDR1 MGHRA, CDR2 YSYEKL. The CDR3 region is CASSQERLFSYEQYF. The CDR3 DNA, read in part, is TGCGCCAGCAGCCAAGAAAGACTTTTCTCCTACGAG.